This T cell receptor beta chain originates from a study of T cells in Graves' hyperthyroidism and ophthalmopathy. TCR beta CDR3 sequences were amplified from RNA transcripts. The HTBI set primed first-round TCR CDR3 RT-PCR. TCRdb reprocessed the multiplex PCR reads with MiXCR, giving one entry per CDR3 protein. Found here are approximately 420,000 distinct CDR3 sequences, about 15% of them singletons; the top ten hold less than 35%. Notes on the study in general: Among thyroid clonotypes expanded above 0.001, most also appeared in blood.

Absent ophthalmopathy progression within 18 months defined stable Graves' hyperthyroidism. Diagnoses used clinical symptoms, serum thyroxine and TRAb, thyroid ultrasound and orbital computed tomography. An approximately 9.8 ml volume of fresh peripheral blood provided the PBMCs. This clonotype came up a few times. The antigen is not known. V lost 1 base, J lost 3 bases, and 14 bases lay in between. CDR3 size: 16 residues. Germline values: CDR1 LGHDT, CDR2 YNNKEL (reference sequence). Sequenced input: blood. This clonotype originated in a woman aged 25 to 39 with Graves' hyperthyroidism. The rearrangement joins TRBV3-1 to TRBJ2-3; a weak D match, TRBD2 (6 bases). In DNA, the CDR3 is TGTGCCAGCAGCCAAGGGTACGGGAGAAGGACAGATACGCAGTATTTT. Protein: CASSQGYGRRTDTQYF.